Following are 8 T cell receptor beta chains from one sample sequenced in a study of cytomegalovirus exposure and HLA in healthy donors. PCR involved 60 Vbeta and 13 Jbeta primers. The protocol was immunoSEQ multiplex PCR, while the TCRdb copy is restricted to in-frame clones and leaves out a portion. The data contain approximately 150,000 clones, around 78% of them seen just once; the ten biggest clones take up around 13%. The sample comprised PBMCs. These receptor sequences come from a woman in her forties or fifties in good health and CMV-seropositive.

The rearrangement uses TRBV6-5 and TRBJ2-3; D is unclear. V lost 7 bases, J lost 0 bases, and 8 bases lay in between. This CDR3 is 13 amino acids long. From germline, CDR1 is MNHEY and CDR2 SVGAGI. The CDR3 protein is CASKQPSTDTQYF. The CDR3 DNA reads as TGTGCCAGCAAACAACCTAGCACAGATACGCAGTATTTT.

V and J are TRBV6-6 and TRBJ1-1, with D maybe TRBD1 (6 bases). This CDR3 comprises 14 residues. Trimming pared 2 bases from V and 0 bases from J, leaving 7 bases between. CDR1 is MNHNY and CDR2 is SVGAGI in the germline V gene (reference sequence). CDR3: CASSYGGLNTEAFF. The CDR3, as DNA: TGTGCCAGCAGTTACGGGGGCCTGAACACTGAAGCTTTCTTT.

This chain links TRBV5-4 with TRBJ2-3; D might be TRBD2 (6 bases). The CDR3 has 16 amino acids. The V gene lost 5 bases and the J gene lost 2 bases, with 18 bases spanning the gap. Germline V lookup: CDR1 SGHNT, CDR2 YYREEE (reference sequence). DNA of the CDR3: TGTGCCAGCAGTGGAGGGCTAACGGGGACCACAGATACGCAGTATTTT. Its protein product is CASSGGLTGTTDTQYF. The variable domain in full, with the rest retrieved from reference TRBV5-4 and TRBJ2-3, is ETGVTQSPTHLIKTRGQQVTLRCSSQSGHNTVSWYQQALGQGPQFIFQYYREEENGRGNFPPRFSGLQFPNYSSELNVNALELDDSALYLCASSGGLTGTTDTQYFGPGTRLTVL.

The J gene is TRBJ1-1, the V gene TRBV4-1; no definite D call. CDR1 MGHRA and CDR2 YSYEKL come from the germline V gene. Trimming took off 4 bases at V and 0 bases at J, with 12 bases between the two ends. The CDR3 is 15 amino acids. The CDR3 DNA is TGCGCCAGCAGCCGGACTCGGACGGTGAACACTGAAGCTTTCTTT. The encoded protein is CASSRTRTVNTEAFF.

The gene calls are TRBV5-1 and TRBJ2-5; TRBD1 matches 7 bases. J gave up 4 bases and V 3 bases, and 3 bases lay outside the gene matches. This CDR3 is built from 13 residues. Germline V gene data show CDR1 as SGHRS and CDR2 as YFSETQ. The CDR3 loop reads CASSSQGSETQYF. CDR3 nucleotides: TGCGCCAGCAGCTCACAGGGGTCAGAGACCCAGTACTTC.

This chain uses TRBV6-1 with TRBJ1-6, with D uncertain. Germline assignment: CDR1 MNHNS and CDR2 SASEGT. The V end lost 4 bases, the J end lost 0 bases, and 7 bases lay between the germline ends. This CDR3 spans 15 amino acids. CDR3 region: CASSVGSSYNSPLHF. The CDR3 bases are TGTGCCAGCAGTGTGGGGAGCTCCTATAATTCACCCCTCCACTTT.

J is TRBJ1-2 and V is TRBV4-1; D is possibly TRBD1 (5 bases). Germline V lookup: CDR1 MGHRA, CDR2 YSYEKL. V gave up 0 bases and J gave up 3 bases, with 14 bases separating them. The CDR3 is made up of 16 amino acids. The DNA of the CDR3 is TGCGCCAGCAGCCAAGATCAGGAGCAGGGCCACTATGGCTACACCTTC. This translates into CASSQDQEQGHYGYTF.

The V call is TRBV18, the J call TRBJ1-3; no reliable D call. This CDR3 region has 15 residues. Germline V gene lookup returns CDR1 KGHSH and CDR2 LQKENI. V lost 6 bases and J 0 bases, leaving 12 bases between the germline ends. Written as DNA, the CDR3 is TGTGCCAGCTCTCAAGCAGCGAGCTCTGGAAACACCATATATTTT. This translates into CASSQAASSGNTIYF.